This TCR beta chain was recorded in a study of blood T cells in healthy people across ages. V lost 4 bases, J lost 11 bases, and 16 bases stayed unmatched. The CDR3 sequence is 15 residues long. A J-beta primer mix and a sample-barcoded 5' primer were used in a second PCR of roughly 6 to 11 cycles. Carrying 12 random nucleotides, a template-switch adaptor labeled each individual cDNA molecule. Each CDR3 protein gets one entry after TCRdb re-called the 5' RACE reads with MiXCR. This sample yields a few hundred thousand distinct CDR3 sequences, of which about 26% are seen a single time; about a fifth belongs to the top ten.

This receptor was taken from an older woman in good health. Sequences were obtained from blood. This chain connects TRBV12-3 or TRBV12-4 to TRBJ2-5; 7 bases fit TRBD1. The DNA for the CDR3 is TGTGCCAGCAGTTCTCCCAGCAAAACAGGGACAGCGCAGTACTTC. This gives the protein CASSSPSKTGTAQYF.